Reported below is one TCR beta chain. Its antigen is as yet unknown. This sample was taken from a study of shared clonotypes between healthy human individuals. About the study: Donors were a couple of women and a few men aged 18 to 49.

Positively selected for CCR7, the CD45RO-negative cells used as naive CD8 cells excluded terminally differentiated effector memory CD45RA+ cells. Donors included only healthy HIV-negative adults lacking recent acute infections or vaccinations. J lost 2 bases, V lost 4 bases, and 7 bases had no gene match. Germline V gene sequence: CDR1 MGHRA, CDR2 YSYEKL. The CDR3 is 15 amino acids. The method was immunoSEQ multiplex PCR; TCRdb's version includes in-frame clones alone and lacks a portion of them. This table holds about 590,000 clones, 95% found once. The study's findings and limits: Among several donors, approximately 5.4% of naive CD4 clonotypes were found in common.

The genes are TRBV4-1 and TRBJ2-7, with 8 bases lining up with TRBD1. Sequenced input: naive CD8+ T cells sorted from blood. The TCR originated in a woman in her twenties or thirties in good health. CDR3 protein: CASSPDGQGPYEQYF. The CDR3 region has the DNA TGCGCCAGCAGCCCCGACGGACAGGGTCCCTACGAGCAGTACTTC.